The 28 T cell receptor beta chains below all came from one sample that was sequenced in a study of blood T cell repertoires in COVID-19. Clones were read by immunoSEQ multiplex PCR, and TCRdb kept only the in-frame ones, dropping some. In the table there are 30,000 or so clones, 78% of which are singletons. The sequencing input was peripheral blood. These TCRs come from an older man with acute or convalescent COVID-19.

This chain joins TRBV7-6 and TRBJ2-1; D is uncertain. CDR1 is SGHVS, CDR2 FNYEAQ, per germline. V lost 2 bases and J lost 5, with 13 bases in between. The CDR3 extends over 15 amino acids. CDR3 sequence: CASSLLGTADNEQFF. Written as DNA, the CDR3 is TGTGCCAGCAGCTTATTGGGTACGGCGGACAATGAGCAGTTCTTC.

This chain links TRBV18 with TRBJ2-3, with D possibly matching TRBD1 (6 bases). The CDR3 extends over 12 amino acids. Germline V CDR1 and CDR2: KGHSH, LQKENI. The V and J ends lost 4 bases and 6 bases respectively, with 8 bases between them. The CDR3 reads CASSRTDDTQYF. The DNA for the CDR3 is TGTGCCAGCTCACGGACAGACGATACGCAGTATTTT.

The chain joins TRBV21-1 to TRBJ2-2; the D call in the table, TRBD2, was not verified against the DNA. TRBV21-1 is given as a pseudogene. The CDR3 extends over 20 amino acids. CDR3 sequence reads: CASSTQEGLAGGDTTGELFF. The CDR3 nucleotides are TGTGCCAGCAGCACGCAAGAGGGACTAGCGGGGGGGGACACCACCGGGGAGCTGTTTTTT.

The chain uses TRBV6-5 and TRBJ1-3; tentative D call: TRBD1 (5 bases). Per germline, CDR1 MNHEY and CDR2 SVGAGI. CDR3 length: 15 amino acids. Trimming stripped 2 bases from V and 0 bases from J, with 8 bases between. The CDR3, as DNA: TGTGCCAGCAGTTACGGGGGGAGCTCTGGAAACACCATATATTTT. Protein sequence: CASSYGGSSGNTIYF.

The gene calls are TRBV5-4 and TRBJ1-2; 11 nucleotides match TRBD1. Germline CDR1 reads SGHNT; CDR2 reads YYREEE (reference sequence). The J segment lost 4 bases and the V segment lost 0 bases, leaving 11 bases of the junction unmatched. The length of the CDR3 is 18 residues. The CDR3 reads CASSLGGQGARGGYGYTF. The CDR3 nucleotides read TGTGCCAGCAGCTTGGGCGGACAGGGGGCGAGAGGGGGCTATGGCTACACCTTC.

The genes are TRBV7-2 and TRBJ1-2; possible D gene TRBD1, 6 bases. The V end lost 5 bases, the J end lost 0 bases, and 10 bases lay between the germline ends. From germline, CDR1 is SGHTA and CDR2 FQGNSA. This CDR3 region has 14 residues. The CDR3 here is CASSKTGPNYGYTF. The CDR3 nucleotides read TGTGCCAGCAGCAAGACAGGACCTAACTATGGCTACACCTTC. Complete variable domain (other parts from reference TRBV7-2 and TRBJ1-2): GAGVSQSPSNKVTEKGKDVELRCDPISGHTALYWYRQSLGQGLEFLIYFQGNSAPDKSGLPSDRFSAERTGGSVSTLTIQRTQQEDSAVYLCASSKTGPNYGYTFGSGTRLTVV.

The chain carries TRBV9 and TRBJ2-7; 8 nucleotides align to TRBD2. The CDR3 sequence is 15 residues long. Trimming removed 3 bases from V and 4 bases from J; junction bases left unmatched: 9. Germline-derived CDR1 and CDR2 are SGDLS and YYNGEE. CDR3 sequence: CASSGGAGGLYEQYF. In DNA, the CDR3 is TGTGCCAGCAGCGGGGGTGCGGGGGGCTTATACGAGCAGTACTTC.

In DNA form, the CDR3 reads TGTGCTAGTGGCCCTCCGACAGGGGGACTCGGGGAGCTGTTTTTT. This gives the protein CASGPPTGGLGELFF. The chain joins TRBV12-5 to TRBJ2-2; 9 nucleotides line up with TRBD1. Germline V lookup: CDR1 LGHNT, CDR2 FRNRAP. This CDR3 is built from 15 residues. The V segment lost 6 bases and the J segment 7 bases; nucleotides outside the gene matches: 9. The full variable domain, its missing parts supplied by reference TRBV12-5 and TRBJ2-2, is DARVTQTPRHKVTEMGQEVTMRCQPILGHNTVFWYRQTMMQGLELLAYFRNRAPLDDSGMPKDRFSAEMPDATLATLKIQPSEPRDSAVYFCASGPPTGGLGELFFGEGSRLTVL.

The chain links TRBV7-2 to TRBJ2-4; TRBD2 matches 8 bases. The CDR3 totals 16 residues. With V trimmed by 5 bases and J by 6 bases, 12 bases remained unmatched. CDR1 and CDR2 from the germline V gene are SGHTA and FQGNSA. The CDR3 region has the DNA TGTGCCAGCAGCCCTAGCCCGGGACTAGGGGGAAACATTCAGTACTTC. This translates into CASSPSPGLGGNIQYF.

V is TRBV7-8 and J is TRBJ1-4; D gene uncertain. Germline V gene lookup returns CDR1 SGHVS and CDR2 FQNEAQ. V lost 3 bases, J lost 4 bases, and 15 bases lay in between. The CDR3 spans 16 residues. This CDR3 is CASSFLRGNLNEKLFF. Here the CDR3 DNA reads TGTGCCAGCAGCTTCCTCCGTGGCAATCTTAATGAAAAACTGTTTTTT.

The chain employs TRBV5-1 and TRBJ1-6, with TRBD1 as a possible D gene (6 bases). This CDR3 region has 15 residues. The ends were cut back, 0 bases at V and 7 bases at J, with 11 bases in the middle. Germline CDR1 SGHRS, CDR2 YFSETQ. CDR3: CASSLATGKNSPLHF. The CDR3 nucleotides read TGCGCCAGCAGCTTGGCCACAGGGAAGAATTCACCCCTCCACTTT. The whole variable domain, remainder taken from reference TRBV5-1 and TRBJ1-6, is KAGVTQTPRYLIKTRGQQVTLSCSPISGHRSVSWYQQTPGQGLQFLFEYFSETQRNKGNFPGRFSGRQFSNSRSEMNVSTLELGDSALYLCASSLATGKNSPLHFGNGTRLTVT.

This chain connects TRBV7-9 to TRBJ2-5, with 8 bases fitting TRBD2. V lost 5 bases to trimming and J lost 4 bases; unmatched junction nucleotides: 3. Germline lookup yields CDR1 SEHNR and CDR2 FQNEAQ (reference sequence). The CDR3 is 13 residues long. The CDR3 is CASSRGGRETQYF. CDR3 DNA: TGTGCCAGCAGCCGGGGGGGCCGAGAGACCCAGTACTTC.

V and J are TRBV6-5 and TRBJ1-5; 7 bases agree with TRBD1. The trim removed 6 bases at V and 7 bases at J, leaving 12 bases unmatched. The CDR3 contains 15 residues. Germline CDR1 MNHEY, CDR2 SVGAGI. The CDR3 sequence is CASSPDREAWQPQHF. The CDR3 DNA reads as TGTGCCAGCAGCCCCGACAGGGAAGCATGGCAGCCCCAGCATTTT.

The chain employs TRBV7-9 and TRBJ2-7, with a possible D match to TRBD1 (5 bases). Germline V gives CDR1 SEHNR, CDR2 FQNEAQ (reference sequence). This CDR3 contains 15 residues. The germline V and J ends were trimmed by 3 bases and 3 bases, with 15 bases remaining between them. The CDR3 reads CASSFGASKHYEQYF. For the CDR3, the DNA is TGTGCCAGCAGCTTTGGGGCATCCAAGCACTACGAGCAGTACTTC.

The CDR3 DNA reads TGTGCCAGCAGCTTAGGGACAGGCGGGACCCAGCCCCAGCATTTT. Its protein is CASSLGTGGTQPQHF. The chain has TRBV7-2 and TRBJ1-5, with 7 bases matching TRBD1. In germline, CDR1 is SGHTA, CDR2 FQGNSA. This CDR3 has 15 amino acids. V was clipped by 1 base and J by 7 bases; unmatched bases: 7.

This chain uses TRBV7-7 with TRBJ2-1; TRBD2 matches 9 bases. CDR3 length equals 15 residues. V shed 3 bases, J shed 4 bases, and the junction held 4 bases outside the gene matches. In germline, CDR1 is SSHAT, CDR2 FNYEAQ (reference sequence). CDR3 nucleotide sequence: TGTGCCAGCAGCTTTCGCGGGGGGGAGTACAATGAGCAGTTCTTC. Residues: CASSFRGGEYNEQFF.

The V gene is TRBV9, the J gene TRBJ1-6, with 7 bases that match TRBD1. Germline lookup yields CDR1 SGDLS and CDR2 YYNGEE. This CDR3 spans 15 amino acids. The V segment lost 6 bases and the J segment 9 bases; nucleotides outside the gene matches: 12. CDR3 DNA sequence: TGTGCCAGCAACGTTGAGGCAGGGGGGAGTTCACCCCTCCACTTT. This encodes CASNVEAGGSSPLHF. Filled out from reference TRBV9 and TRBJ1-6, the complete variable domain reads DSGVTQTPKHLITATGQRVTLRCSPRSGDLSVYWYQQSLDQGLQFLIQYYNGEERAKGNILERFSAQQFPDLHSELNLSSLELGDSALYFCASNVEAGGSSPLHFGNGTRLTVT.

V is TRBV9 and J is TRBJ2-3; D unresolved. Germline CDR1 and CDR2: SGDLS and YYNGEE. The V end lost 4 bases, the J end lost 2 bases, and 11 bases lay between the germline ends. This CDR3 is built from 14 residues. CDR3 DNA: TGTGCCAGCAGCCCCCGTCCCCCCACAGATACGCAGTATTTT. Encoded protein: CASSPRPPTDTQYF. Based on the CDR3 plus reference TRBV9 and TRBJ2-3, the full variable domain is DSGVTQTPKHLITATGQRVTLRCSPRSGDLSVYWYQQSLDQGLQFLIQYYNGEERAKGNILERFSAQQFPDLHSELNLSSLELGDSALYFCASSPRPPTDTQYFGPGTRLTVL.

This chain uses TRBV7-2 with TRBJ2-6; D unclear. The length of the CDR3 is 15 residues. CDR1 is SGHTA, CDR2 FQGNSA, per germline. V lost 3 bases and J 2 bases, leaving 8 bases between the germline ends. Here the CDR3 DNA reads TGTGCCAGCAGCTTTTACACACCTGGGGCCAACGTCCTGACTTTC. Translation: CASSFYTPGANVLTF.

The chain recombines TRBV6-5 with TRBJ1-6; tentatively, D is TRBD1 (6 bases). Germline CDR1 MNHEY, CDR2 SVGAGI. This CDR3 has 14 amino acids. V was pared by 5 bases and J by 10 bases, with 15 bases between. For the CDR3, the DNA is TGTGCCAGCAGTACAGGGCGCCAACGGTCACCCCTCCACTTT. Residues: CASSTGRQRSPLHF.

This rearrangement joins TRBV25-1 to TRBJ1-2, with D perhaps matching TRBD1 (6 bases). CDR1 is MGHDK and CDR2 is SYGVNS in the germline V gene. CDR3 size: 16 residues. Trimming took 3 bases from V and 8 from J, leaving 22 bases between them. DNA for the CDR3: TGTGCCAGCAGTGAGTCCTTCGGACAGAAAGGGGGAGGCTACACCTTC. This codes for CASSESFGQKGGGYTF.

This clone was seen once. The genes are TRBV9 and TRBJ1-6; 8 bases are a match to TRBD1. Germline CDR1 reads SGDLS; CDR2 reads YYNGEE. The CDR3 has 14 residues. The J segment lost 10 bases and the V segment lost 3 bases, leaving 6 bases of the junction unmatched. The CDR3 is CASSGGTGKSPLHF. The CDR3 coding sequence is TGTGCCAGCAGCGGTGGGACAGGTAAATCACCCCTCCACTTT.

J is TRBJ1-6 and V is TRBV5-3; 8 positions agree with TRBD1. Being an ORF, TRBV5-3 has a function that is uncertain. The trim removed 4 bases at V and 0 bases at J, leaving 3 bases unmatched. The CDR3 extends over 16 amino acids. The DNA for the CDR3 is TGTGCCAGAAGCCGGGACAGGAACTCCTATAATTCACCCCTCCACTTT. Protein product: CARSRDRNSYNSPLHF.

V usage is TRBV24-1 and J usage is TRBJ2-7, with 8 bases identical to TRBD1. CDR3 length equals 19 residues. Germline V gene data show CDR1 as KGHDR and CDR2 as SFDVKD. V lost 4 bases to trimming and J lost 3 bases; unmatched junction nucleotides: 19. The CDR3 region is CATSDPDRGKQLRYYEQYF. In nucleotides, the CDR3 is TGTGCCACCAGTGACCCTGACAGGGGAAAACAACTGAGATACTACGAGCAGTACTTC.

The chain couples TRBV18 to TRBJ2-7; no clear D gene. Trimming left V 3 bases short and J 2 bases short, with 8 bases between. The germline V gene encodes CDR1 KGHSH and CDR2 LQKENI. The CDR3 is 13 amino acids. For the CDR3, the DNA is TGTGCCAGCTCACCTCCGAGAACCTACGAGCAGTACTTC. It codes for CASSPPRTYEQYF.

The chain is built from TRBV6-5 and TRBJ1-2; 7 positions agree with TRBD1. CDR3 length: 13 residues. V lost 6 bases to trimming and J lost 4 bases; unmatched junction nucleotides: 5. CDR1 MNHEY and CDR2 SVGAGI come from the germline V gene. The CDR3 region is CASRLTGSYGYTF. The DNA of the CDR3 is TGTGCCAGCAGATTGACAGGGTCCTATGGCTACACCTTC.

The V gene is TRBV7-8, the J gene TRBJ2-1; 7 bases line up with TRBD2. There are 13 residues in the CDR3. Losses at the gene ends were 6 bases for V and 4 bases for J; bases not matched to a gene: 3. Per the germline V gene, CDR1 is SGHVS and CDR2 is FQNEAQ. Here the CDR3 reads CASRRRGYNEQFF. The CDR3 nucleotides are TGTGCCAGCAGGAGGCGGGGGTACAATGAGCAGTTCTTC.

This clone was seen a handful of times. This chain links TRBV10-3 with TRBJ1-2; tentative D call: TRBD1 (5 bases). Germline CDR1 is ENHRY and CDR2 is SYGVKD. V lost 4 bases and J 3 bases, leaving 18 bases between the germline ends. This CDR3 spans 16 amino acids. CDR3 nucleotides: TGTGCCATCAGTGGGCCCGCGGGGGGGGAGGACTATGGCTACACCTTC. Its translation: CAISGPAGGEDYGYTF.